The rows below give T cell receptor beta chains drawn from one sample of a study of blood T cell repertoires in COVID-19. The data were produced by immunoSEQ multiplex PCR, yet TCRdb's version contains in-frame clones alone and is incomplete. The data show 300,000 to 350,000 clones, with around 91% seen just once and roughly 1% held by the top ten. The specimen was peripheral blood. The receptors here all came from a woman between 40 and 50 years old with COVID-19, enrolled during active disease. CDR3s leave out the opening cysteine and the closing phenylalanine or tryptophan.

V | CDR3
TRBV7-2 | ASSFGGGNQETQY
TRBV4-2 | ASSQVASSNQPQH
TRBV18 | ASSGTPGELLANQPQH
TRBV5-6 | ASSLIRLAGGRGETQY
TRBV19 | ASSIIVETGNSGNTIY
TRBV1 | TSSQDLVAGRNNEQF
TRBV28 | ASSPTRTGLIYNEQF
TRBV11-3 | ASSLGGRRDTGELF
TRBV19 | ASSIEQGLSNQPQH
TRBV5-4 | AGHQGNYGYT
TRBV6-2/TRBV6-3 | ASSYRLAGDYEQY
TRBV7-9 | ASSSSGNQPQH
TRBV6-5 | ASSPGSSAETQY
TRBV21-1 | ASSKGPSSGRICDEQF
TRBV4-3 | ASSQAWAGADTQY
TRBV5-1 | ASSLRGSGNTIY
TRBV13 | ASSPRGTEAF
TRBV18 | ASSRKEGSGWSYNSPLH
TRBV6-1 | ASSNWGGQYTEAF
TRBV5-1 | ASSATREGYGYT
TRBV14 | ARGVGLAGDKNIQY
TRBV5-1 | ASSLNGLYEQY
TRBV5-1 | ASSSPRQGKWDGYT
TRBV4-3 | ASSQETGRNSGANVLT
TRBV2 | ASRPRAGGEQPQH
TRBV6-6 | ASSSDSSGNTIY
TRBV29-1 | STLGGKTDYGYT
TRBV18 | ASSPGAANEKLF
TRBV6-5 | ASRLGTGVTEAF
TRBV6-5 | ASSNGALFYEQY
TRBV6-6 | ASRARGEQYNSPLH
TRBV24-1 | ATSGYRSSGYT
TRBV4-3 | ASSQEGRGPYGYT